The present T cell receptor beta chain was sequenced within a study of PD-1 blockade in classical Hodgkin lymphoma (dated by TCRdb to 2019 to 2021). About the investigation overall: Nivolumab dosing was 3 mg/kg intravenously every 2 weeks, continuing until either disease progression or unacceptable toxicity. The study used CyTOF and TCR beta sequencing to define a peripheral blood immune signature of response to PD-1 blockade in classical Hodgkin lymphoma.

Turning to this clone: The specificity of this receptor is unknown. No much larger clone is present one base from it, and per-base qualities are unavailable.

This specimen's time point label, per the study, means: cycle 4 day 1 (C4D1), after less than 7 weeks of nivolumab. All trial patients had relapsed after autologous stem cell transplantation, with cohorts A, B and C differing in prior brentuximab vedotin exposure. CD4+ T cells were purified from thawed PBMCs by magnetic negative selection with a Miltenyi CD4+ T cell isolation kit. The trial cohort included some 53 patients with relapsed/refractory classical Hodgkin lymphoma, and each patient had a best overall response of complete response, partial response or progressive disease. Trial patients were treated with single-agent nivolumab in the multi-cohort phase II CheckMate 205 trial. An independent review committee assessed best overall response by applying the 2007 International Working Group response criteria. Trial PBMCs were collected just before the start of nivolumab (C1D1) and during therapy at cycle 2 day 1 and cycle 4 day 1. After peripheral blood was drawn into 8 mL Vacutainer Cell Preparation Tubes, PBMCs were isolated by centrifugation and then cryopreserved. Purified CD4+ and CD8+ fractions were prepared only for cases in which an additional PBMC sample was available. Magnetically labelled cells were depleted on LS columns in a quadroMACS separator, and the flow-through was collected as the purified fraction.

The V end gives up 6 bases and the J end 1 base, leaving 12 bases in the junction not matched to a gene. Taken from the germline V gene, the CDR1 and CDR2 loops are LGHNT and FRNRAP. From the cysteine through the phenylalanine, the CDR3 covers 17 amino acids. Of all the DNA, just the CDR3 is kept, 51 bases in frame from base 1. Genomic DNA was isolated using the Qiagen DNeasy kit from unsorted PBMCs as well as from negatively selected CD4+ and CD8+ fractions. TCR beta CDR3 regions were subjected to amplification by immunoSEQ multiplex PCR with primers that anneal to V and J segments. A synthetic immune receptor repertoire was used to minimize amplification bias, and remaining bias was computationally removed after sequencing. From the authors' description of their analysis: Custom Python scripts were used to quantify repertoire diversity as the Shannon entropy index. Unsorted, CD4+ and CD8+ repertoires were analyzed separately, except in combined analyses where CD4+ and CD8+ sequences were merged in silico. A clone was considered expanded if an increase in frequency of at least 2-fold after treatment relative to C1D1 was found, and a pseudocount of 0.5 was applied to clones undetected at baseline. Clones with 0 or 1 copy at C1D1 were defined as singleton clones, while clones with 2 or more copies were defined as non-singleton clones. Clones expanded in unsorted samples were labelled as CD4+, CD8+ or unknown by matching protein sequences in sorted samples from the same patient. Wilcoxon tests on paired samples were used to test changes in diversity from C1D1 to C4D1. In TCRdb, the immuneACCESS table is reduced to in-frame sequences with V and J assigned. These tables do not hold every clone; where another copy was compared, an unresolved V gene accounts for under half, and the others remain unexplained. That table furnishes V, J and clone size, whereas the DNA furnished D and trimming. Within this sample are under 20,000 clones, with roughly four fifths of them counted one time only. The top ten constitute 2% to 2.5% of the sample.

What the research found in general, with its limitations: Baseline diversity similar to that of newly diagnosed patients was observed in trial patients achieving complete response, whereas significantly lower diversity was observed in partial responders and progressors. Baseline TCR diversity was reported to be lower in newly diagnosed patients than in healthy donors and to be lower still in relapsed/refractory patients. CD4+ but not CD8+ TCR diversity rose significantly by C4D1 (p=0.0027 vs p=0.16), most apparent in complete responders (p=0.02). Only a single clinical trial cohort was studied, and what caused the repertoire differences, possibly disease activity or prior therapy, remained undefined. Lower diversity was observed in patients in whom nivolumab was started less than 1 year after ASCT, and these patients were excluded from later analyses so that confounding by immune reconstitution would be avoided.

Sequenced here: CD4+ T cells from blood, sampled before the fourth cycle of nivolumab. The origin of this receptor is a human donor with classical Hodgkin lymphoma. Rearrangement joined TRBV12-5 to TRBJ1-1; TRBD1 lines up with 9 middle nucleotides. The CDR3 region reads CASGRGLGTGTNTEAFF. The DNA is TGTGCTAGTGGCCGGGGGCTAGGGACAGGGACGAACACTGAAGCTTTCTTT.